This T cell receptor beta chain appears in the sequencing data of a study of T-cell reconstitution after alpha-beta-depleted transplantation in children. Germline V gene sequence: CDR1 MNHEY, CDR2 SVGAGI. Trimming at V came to 4 bases and at J to 4 bases, leaving 7 bases not matched to a gene. This CDR3 is 15 amino acids long. Unique molecular identifiers were used to barcode this TCRbeta library. TCRdb ran MiXCR on the PCR reads and lists one entry per CDR3 protein. The data show approximately 590,000 distinct CDR3 sequences, more than 9% seen once. The starting material was PBMCs from the stem cell graft donor, obtained from the stem cell graft. The J gene is TRBJ1-5, the V gene TRBV6-5; 7 positions agree with TRBD1. This sequence originates from a human donor who donated a stem cell graft to a child with acute myeloid leukemia. The CDR3 here is CASSSQGGGNQPQHF. Here the CDR3 DNA reads TGTGCCAGCAGTTCGCAGGGGGGCGGGAATCAGCCCCAGCATTTT.